These T cell receptor beta chains were read from a single sample in a study of CD8 T cells in ankylosing spondylitis. MiXCR, applied by TCRdb to the 5' RACE reads, yields one record per CDR3 protein. The sample lists 250,000 or so distinct CDR3 sequences, roughly 25% occurring once. The sequenced sample was blood, either unsorted or a sorted T cell fraction (not recorded which). The receptors stem from a male donor with ankylosing spondylitis or in good health (not recorded which). Each CDR3 is given with its conserved first and last residue. D genes are given only for firm matches. The size entry is marked missing in some rows and otherwise reads once, few, many or a size class.

clone size	D gene	J gene	V gene	CDR3 DNA	CDR3 protein
many	NA	TRBJ2-7	TRBV5-1	TGCGCCAGCAGCTTGGAAAGTTCGGGCTACGAGCAGTACTTC	CASSLESSGYEQYF
many	NA	TRBJ1-2	TRBV20-1	TGCAGTGCTAGAGCACAGGCTGAATACACCTTC	CSARAQAEYTF
NA	NA	TRBJ1-1	TRBV29-1	TGCAGCGTAGCGGGACAAAAGGACACTGAAGCTTTCTTT	CSVAGQKDTEAFF
few	NA	TRBJ1-2	TRBV29-1	TGCAGCGTTGAAGCCAACCCGTCTTCCTATGGCTACACCTTC	CSVEANPSSYGYTF
many	NA	TRBJ2-2	TRBV24-1	TGTGCCACCAGTGATTCCGCAGGGGTGCGGGCCGGGGAGCTGTTTTTT	CATSDSAGVRAGELFF
few	TRBD1	TRBJ2-2	TRBV10-1	TGCGCCAGCAGTGATGGGACAGCAAACACCGGGGAGCTGTTTTTT	CASSDGTANTGELFF
many	TRBD2	TRBJ2-3	TRBV20-1	TGCAGTGCTATGAGGACTAGCGGGGTAGCAGATACGCAGTATTTT	CSAMRTSGVADTQYF
few	NA	TRBJ2-7	TRBV4-1	TGCGCCAGCAGCCTCCTGGGTGGCCGGGACTACGAGCAGTACTTC	CASSLLGGRDYEQYF
NA	NA	TRBJ2-3	TRBV10-3	TGTGCCATCAGGGAGGAGACTAGTGCGCAGTATTTT	CAIREETSAQYF
NA	NA	TRBJ1-1	TRBV20-1	TGCAGTGCCCTACCCGATGGGGGATGGAACACTGAAGCTTTCTTT	CSALPDGGWNTEAFF
NA	NA	TRBJ1-2	TRBV11-2	TGTGCCAGCAGCCATAAGATTGGCTACACCTTC	CASSHKIGYTF
many	TRBD1	TRBJ2-7	TRBV29-1	TGCAGCGTTGAAGATCGAACAGGGGGCTTAGACGAGCAGTACTTC	CSVEDRTGGLDEQYF
NA	TRBD2	TRBJ2-7	TRBV18	TGTGCCAGCACAGAGGGACTAGCTTCCTACGAGCAGTACTTC	CASTEGLASYEQYF
many	NA	TRBJ2-7	TRBV2	TGTGCCAGCACCAAGGCCTACGAGCAGTACTTC	CASTKAYEQYF
NA	NA	TRBJ2-7	TRBV7-6	TGTGCCAGCAGCTTACGAGGGATCGACGAGCAGTACTTC	CASSLRGIDEQYF
few	NA	TRBJ1-4	TRBV9	TGTGCCAGCAGCGTAGTCGGGACGGCTAATGAAAAACTGTTTTTT	CASSVVGTANEKLFF
NA	TRBD2	TRBJ2-5	TRBV20-1	TGCAGTGCTAGTATTGGGCGGGGGGGCCAAGAGACCCAGTACTTC	CSASIGRGGQETQYF
many	NA	TRBJ2-7	TRBV10-3	TGTGCCATCAGAATGAAAGAGAGCTCCTACGAGCAGTACTTC	CAIRMKESSYEQYF
many	TRBD1	TRBJ2-5	TRBV28	TGTGCCAGCAGTTTACTACAGGGGATGAGGGAGACCCAGTACTTC	CASSLLQGMRETQYF